Listed here is a single TCR beta chain. Libraries were prepared by immunoSEQ multiplex PCR; TCRdb keeps only in-frame clonotypes and omits some of them. The repertoire holds tens of thousands of clones, with about 96% as singletons. Blood CD4+ CD25-low CD127-high conventional T cells supplied the genomic DNA template. Germline V gives CDR1 MNHEY, CDR2 SMNVEV (reference sequence). V was shortened by 6 bases and J by 7 bases, with 22 bases between the two germline ends. The CDR3 loop spans 15 amino acids. The data are from a study of regulatory and conventional T cells in RAG deficiency. Separately, the same data were catalogued under a study of regulatory T cells. As that study records: Primers: 52 TRBV forward and 13 TRBJ reverse.

The sequencing input was CD25- CD4+ T cells sorted from blood. The origin of this receptor is a human donor in good health. The chain couples TRBV27 to TRBJ2-7; D possibly corresponds to TRBD2 (6 bases). The CDR3 DNA reads TGTGCCAGCAGCCCCGACCGGGACTCCCGGCGGGAGCAGTACTTC. Amino acids: CASSPDRDSRREQYF.